This T cell receptor beta chain was sequenced in a study of T cell clones after liver transplantation (dated 2019 in TCRdb). Background on the whole study: The samples were obtained from ITN030ST, a randomized trial that attempted immunosuppression withdrawal within 2 years after liver transplantation. Subjects received no induction therapy and standard immunosuppression until randomization at 12-24 months post-transplant. A cohort of 8 liver transplant recipients was studied, of whom 3 were classified as tolerant and 5 as non-tolerant. Donor-reactive T cell clones were identified by TCRbeta sequencing following a pre-transplant mixed lymphocyte reaction and were subsequently tracked in post-transplant blood. As an antigen-independent comparator for the donor-reactive sequences, third party-reactive TCRbeta sequences from pre-transplant MLRs were identified as well. Tolerance was defined as complete immunosuppression withdrawal for at least one year with no rise in liver enzymes beyond twice the upper limit of normal. Blood samples were taken pre-transplant, pre-randomization before withdrawal, and post-randomization after full withdrawal or failed withdrawal. Three of the eight recipients were HCV-positive; the others were transplanted for non-autoimmune, non-viral indications.

High-throughput TCRbeta CDR3 sequencing of frozen genomic DNA was performed by immunoSEQ, with PCR amplification, mapping, bias correction and internal controls included. The study's own analysis went as follows. Productive rearrangements were kept, and unique TCRbeta sequences were defined by CDR3 nucleotide sequence plus V and J gene. For a sequence to be called donor-reactive, it needed a frequency of at least 0.01% and at least 5-fold expansion in CFSE-low cells compared with unstimulated pre-transplant cells. To ensure at least 90% detection power, minimum frequency thresholds were set for each subject based on that subject's lowest-template unstimulated sample. Jensen-Shannon divergence between the top 1000 TCRbeta sequences post- versus pre-transplant served as the measure of repertoire turnover. Two-sided Fisher's exact tests were used to test for changes in the detection of donor-reactive sequences. Entries here come from immuneACCESS through TCRdb and include only in-frame sequences with V and J called. Some clones fail to appear in such tables; in the studies checked, an unresolved V gene covers under half of the shortfall, and the cause of the remainder is unknown. That table supplies the V and J calls and clone size; D and trimming were determined from the DNA. This sample holds about 80,000 clones; roughly 82% were observed only once. Jointly, the top ten make up 0.47% of the sample.

Here is what the overall study found, with its caveats: Circulating donor-reactive CD4 TCRbeta sequences fell significantly post-transplant in most of the 8 subjects, irrespective of tolerance or HCV status. Because no allograft tissue specimens were available, donor-reactive T cells may have migrated into the graft instead of being deleted. Conclusions were preliminary, limited by small, heterogeneous patient numbers and non-standardized post-transplant time points. In a couple of subjects, low numbers of available donor cells limited the measurable donor-reactive repertoire. The decline in donor-reactive sequences exceeded the decline in third party-reactive sequences, suggesting partial antigen-specific deletion that was unrelated to withdrawal success. After accounting for repertoire turnover, donor-reactive detection was significantly reduced in 7 of 8 subjects for CD4 and 8 of 8 for CD8.

Unstimulated PBMCs, after thawing, were stained for CD3, CD4 and CD8 and then FACS-sorted into CD3+CD4+ and CD3+CD8+ populations. All 8 studied subjects were randomized to withdrawal of immunosuppression. The Qiagen DNeasy Blood and Tissue Kit was used to isolate genomic DNA. As concerns this clone: Its antigen is still unknown. One base away there is no much larger clone; base qualities are not given.

This sequence originates from a human patient who received a liver transplant. The graft donor may be the source of some T cells after a transplant. This specimen was CD4+ T cells from blood, taken approximately 45 months after liver transplant.

Here is the DNA: TGTGCCAGCCAATATCAACAGGGGTCCTACAATGAGCAGTTCTTC. The resulting protein is CASQYQQGSYNEQFF. The chain uses TRBV19 and TRBJ2-1; 7 bases in the middle match TRBD1. The germline V gene (reference sequence) gives CDR1 as LNHDA and CDR2 as SQIVND. From its cysteine to its phenylalanine, the CDR3 spans 15 amino acids. Kept here is only the CDR3 DNA, which spans 45 bases and is read in frame from base 1. After removal of 9 bases from V and 1 base from J, the junction retains 9 bases not matched to a gene.